These 17 T cell receptor beta chains were all obtained from the same sample, sequenced in a study of radiotherapy plus CTLA-4 blockade in lung cancer. Assay: immunoSEQ multiplex PCR; the TCRdb copy retains only in-frame clones and omits some. The table lists tens of thousands of clones, roughly four fifths of them singletons. Sequenced material: peripheral blood, taken from a patient treated with radiotherapy plus ipilimumab. These receptors were collected from a human donor with non-small cell lung cancer that progressed on radiotherapy plus ipilimumab.

The V gene is TRBV7-3, the J gene TRBJ2-3; TRBD2 agrees at 7 bases. This CDR3 comprises 11 residues. Germline V gives CDR1 SGHTA, CDR2 FQGTGA. V gave up 2 bases and J gave up 15 bases; unmatched junction bases: 5. The CDR3 nucleotides are TGTGCCAGCAGCTTAGGGGGGGGAGTCTATTTT. Protein: CASSLGGGVYF.

V gene TRBV19 combines with J gene TRBJ2-4, with D possibly matching TRBD1 (5 bases). Germline values: CDR1 LNHDA, CDR2 SQIVND (reference sequence). Trimming shortened V by 1 base and J by 0 bases, and 10 bases separated the two germline ends. The CDR3 is made up of 16 amino acids. CDR3 loop: CASSIGQRLAKNIQYF. In DNA form, the CDR3 reads TGTGCCAGTAGTATAGGACAGAGATTAGCCAAAAACATTCAGTACTTC.

The V call is TRBV19, the J call TRBJ2-5; 7 nucleotides align to TRBD2. Trimming cost V 3 bases and J 11 bases; bases outside gene matches: 3. The CDR3 contains 11 residues. Germline loops: CDR1 LNHDA, CDR2 SQIVND (reference sequence). The CDR3 region is CASSIRREQYF. Written as DNA, the CDR3 is TGTGCCAGTAGTATTCGGCGGGAGCAGTACTTC.

V and J are TRBV2 and TRBJ2-3; possible D gene TRBD2, 5 bases. The V end lost 5 bases, the J end lost 2 bases, and 14 bases lay between the germline ends. The CDR3 runs to 15 residues. Germline CDR1 is SNHLY and CDR2 is FYNNEI. This CDR3 is CASSPGRAVTDTQYF. The CDR3 DNA reads as TGTGCCAGCAGTCCGGGCCGAGCGGTCACAGATACGCAGTATTTT.

The gene calls are TRBV13 and TRBJ2-1, with TRBD2 matching 11 bases. This CDR3 is built from 16 residues. The trim removed 3 bases at V and 9 bases at J, leaving 10 bases unmatched. The V gene's germline CDR1 is PRHDT and CDR2 FYEKMQ (reference sequence). The CDR3 reads CASSFPIAGGPSEQFF. In DNA, the CDR3 is TGTGCCAGCAGCTTTCCCATAGCGGGGGGGCCGAGTGAGCAGTTCTTC.

The rearrangement joins TRBV27 to TRBJ1-6, with TRBD1 identical over 7 bases. CDR1 and CDR2 (germline): MNHEY, SMNVEV (reference sequence). This CDR3 comprises 14 residues. The V gene end was trimmed by 5 bases and the J gene end by 9 bases; junction bases not matched to a gene: 7. This CDR3 reads CASSPTGVGSPLHF. CDR3 in DNA: TGTGCCAGCAGTCCTACAGGGGTAGGTTCACCCCTCCACTTT.

The genes are TRBV28 and TRBJ2-1, with 12 bases aligning to TRBD2. V trimming: 4 bases; J trimming: 6 bases; junction bases outside the gene matches: 13. The germline CDR1 and CDR2 sequences are MDHEN and SYDVKM. This CDR3 spans 18 amino acids. CDR3 bases: TGTGCCAGCAGTTGCCGGGCCCTAGCGGGGGGGCCTTGCAATGAGCAGTTCTTC. Protein sequence: CASSCRALAGGPCNEQFF.

The chain recombines TRBV9 with TRBJ1-4; maybe TRBD1 (6 bases). Per germline, CDR1 SGDLS and CDR2 YYNGEE. This CDR3 region has 15 residues. The V end was cut by 2 bases, the J end by 8 bases, with 16 bases between. The CDR3 DNA sequence: TGTGCCAGCAGCGTGGGAGGGGGGGGCGGCGAAAAACTGTTTTTT. Protein sequence: CASSVGGGGGEKLFF.

The chain uses TRBV10-2 and TRBJ2-3; possibly TRBD1 for D (6 bases). This CDR3 is 14 amino acids long. Trimming left V 6 bases short and J 2 bases short, with 12 bases between. The V gene's germline CDR1 is WSHSY and CDR2 SAAADI. The CDR3 sequence: CASRTGTTTDTQYF. The DNA for the CDR3 is TGCGCCAGCAGGACAGGAACTACCACAGATACGCAGTATTTT.

The CDR3 DNA is TGTGCCATCAGTTACGGGACAGGGAACACTGAAGCTTTCTTT. It translates to CAISYGTGNTEAFF. The rearrangement joins TRBV10-3 to TRBJ1-1; 8 bases map to TRBD1. The CDR3 length is 14 residues. V was pared by 5 bases and J by 1 base, with 3 bases of the junction left unmatched. Germline lookup yields CDR1 ENHRY and CDR2 SYGVKD.

This clone was observed once. The CDR3 loop is CASSAGTGREAFF. The DNA for the CDR3 is TGTGCCAGTAGTGCTGGGACAGGGAGAGAAGCTTTCTTT. This chain connects TRBV19 to TRBJ1-1, with TRBD1 identical over 9 bases. The CDR3 extends over 13 amino acids. Trimming at V came to 5 bases and at J to 8 bases, leaving 6 bases not matched to a gene. Germline V lookup: CDR1 LNHDA, CDR2 SQIVND (reference sequence).

V usage is TRBV6-5 and J usage is TRBJ2-2, with 10 nucleotides matching TRBD1. This CDR3 has 14 amino acids. The V and J ends lost 6 bases and 6 bases, in that order; junction bases with no gene match: 4. Germline V gene sequence: CDR1 MNHEY, CDR2 SVGAGI. The CDR3 nucleotides read TGTGCCAGCAGACGGGACAGGGGACCCGGGGAGCTGTTTTTT. It specifies CASRRDRGPGELFF.

V usage is TRBV5-1 and J usage is TRBJ2-7; TRBD2 might be the D (7 bases). Germline V gene data show CDR1 as SGHRS and CDR2 as YFSETQ. V was trimmed by 4 bases and J by 1 base, leaving 12 bases between them. The CDR3 sequence is 14 residues long. The CDR3 sequence is CASSPGGSSYEQYF. CDR3 DNA: TGCGCCAGCAGCCCGGGGGGCAGTTCCTACGAGCAGTACTTC.

This clone was seen once. The V and J genes are TRBV5-1 and TRBJ1-6; 7 bases are shared with TRBD1. Germline V gene sequence: CDR1 SGHRS, CDR2 YFSETQ. The V segment lost 4 bases and the J segment 2 bases; nucleotides outside the gene matches: 3. This CDR3 spans 15 amino acids. The CDR3 sequence is CASSNGQAYNSPLHF. CDR3 coding DNA: TGCGCCAGCAGCAACGGACAGGCCTATAATTCACCCCTCCACTTT.

At least ten counts were recorded for this clone. The chain joins TRBV5-1 to TRBJ2-7; the D is unclear. CDR3 length equals 13 residues. CDR1 and CDR2 (germline): SGHRS, YFSETQ. The V end lost 0 bases, the J end lost 3 bases, and 7 bases lay between the germline ends. The DNA for the CDR3 is TGCGCCAGCAGCTTGGGTCAGTACTACGAGCAGTACTTC. Residues: CASSLGQYYEQYF.

J is TRBJ2-7 and V is TRBV6-1; D is undetermined. This CDR3 comprises 11 residues. V was pared by 7 bases and J by 6 bases, with 10 bases between. Germline V gene data show CDR1 as MNHNS and CDR2 as SASEGT. The CDR3 DNA reads TGTGCCAGCATATCAGTCCCCGAGCAGTACTTC. Its protein is CASISVPEQYF.

The chain employs TRBV27 and TRBJ2-2; tentatively, D is TRBD1 (6 bases). CDR3 length equals 15 residues. Deletions cut 6 bases from V and 4 bases from J, with 15 bases between. The germline V gene has CDR1 MNHEY and CDR2 SMNVEV (reference sequence). CDR3 amino acids: CASRNEQGTTGELFF. The CDR3 nucleotides read TGTGCCAGCAGGAACGAACAGGGTACCACCGGGGAGCTGTTTTTT.